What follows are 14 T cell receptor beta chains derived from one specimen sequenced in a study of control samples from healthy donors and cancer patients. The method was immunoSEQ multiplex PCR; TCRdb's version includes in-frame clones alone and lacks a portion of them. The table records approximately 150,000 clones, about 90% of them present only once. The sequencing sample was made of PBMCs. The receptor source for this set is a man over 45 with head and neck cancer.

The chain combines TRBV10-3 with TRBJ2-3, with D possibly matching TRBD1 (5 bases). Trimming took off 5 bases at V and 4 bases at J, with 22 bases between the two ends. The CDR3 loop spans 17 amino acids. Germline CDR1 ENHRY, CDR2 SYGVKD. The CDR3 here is CAISSTDLGASADTQYF. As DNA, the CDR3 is TGTGCCATCAGTTCGACAGACCTAGGTGCATCTGCAGATACGCAGTATTTT.

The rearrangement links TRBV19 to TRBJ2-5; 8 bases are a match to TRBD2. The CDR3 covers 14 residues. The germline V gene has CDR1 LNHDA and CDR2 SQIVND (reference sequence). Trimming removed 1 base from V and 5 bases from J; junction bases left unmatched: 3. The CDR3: CASSIGSGSETQYF. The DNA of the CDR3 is TGTGCCAGTAGTATAGGAAGCGGGAGTGAGACCCAGTACTTC. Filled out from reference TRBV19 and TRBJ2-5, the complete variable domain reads DGGITQSPKYLFRKEGQNVTLSCEQNLNHDAMYWYRQDPGQGLRLIYYSQIVNDFQKGDIAEGYSVSREKKESFPLTVTSAQKNPTAFYLCASSIGSGSETQYFGPGTRLLVL.

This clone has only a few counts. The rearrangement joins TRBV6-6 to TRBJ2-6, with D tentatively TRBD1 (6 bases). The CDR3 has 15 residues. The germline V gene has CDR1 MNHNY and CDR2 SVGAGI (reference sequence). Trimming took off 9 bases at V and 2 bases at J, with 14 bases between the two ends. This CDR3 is CASLQGRAGANVLTF. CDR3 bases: TGTGCCAGTCTACAGGGTAGGGCTGGGGCCAACGTCCTGACTTTC.

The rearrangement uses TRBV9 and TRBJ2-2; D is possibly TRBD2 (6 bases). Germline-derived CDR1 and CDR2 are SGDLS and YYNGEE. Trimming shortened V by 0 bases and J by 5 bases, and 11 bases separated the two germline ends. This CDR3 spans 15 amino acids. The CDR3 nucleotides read TGTGCCAGCAGCGTAGGGTCGGGGGAAACCGGGGAGCTGTTTTTT. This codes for CASSVGSGETGELFF.

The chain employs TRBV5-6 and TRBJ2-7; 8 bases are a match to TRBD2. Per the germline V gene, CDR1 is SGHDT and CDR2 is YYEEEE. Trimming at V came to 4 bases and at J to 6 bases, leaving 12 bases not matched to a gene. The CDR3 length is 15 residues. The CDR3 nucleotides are TGTGCCAGCAGCCCTACCTTGACTAGCGTAAGCGAGCAGTACTTC. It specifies CASSPTLTSVSEQYF.

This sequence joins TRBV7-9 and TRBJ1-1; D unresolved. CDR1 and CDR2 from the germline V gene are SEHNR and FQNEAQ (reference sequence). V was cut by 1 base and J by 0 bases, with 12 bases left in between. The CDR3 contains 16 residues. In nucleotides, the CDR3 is TGTGCCAGCAGCTTAGGGTTTGTCGAGGTGAACACTGAAGCTTTCTTT. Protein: CASSLGFVEVNTEAFF.

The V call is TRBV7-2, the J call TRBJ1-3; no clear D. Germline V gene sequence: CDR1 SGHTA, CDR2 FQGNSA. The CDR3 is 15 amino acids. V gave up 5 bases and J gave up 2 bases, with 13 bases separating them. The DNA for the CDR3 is TGTGCCAGCAGCCTGGACTCTCGGGCTGGAAACACCATATATTTT. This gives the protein CASSLDSRAGNTIYF.

CDR3 nucleotides: TGTGCCGTCGAACAGGGGGGTCCCTCCTACGAGCAGTACTTC. It translates to CAVEQGGPSYEQYF. The V gene is TRBV28, the J gene TRBJ2-7; TRBD1 aligns across 8 bases. Germline assignment: CDR1 MDHEN and CDR2 SYDVKM. With 11 bases clipped from V and 0 bases from J, the junction kept 9 bases outside the gene matches. The CDR3 spans 14 residues.

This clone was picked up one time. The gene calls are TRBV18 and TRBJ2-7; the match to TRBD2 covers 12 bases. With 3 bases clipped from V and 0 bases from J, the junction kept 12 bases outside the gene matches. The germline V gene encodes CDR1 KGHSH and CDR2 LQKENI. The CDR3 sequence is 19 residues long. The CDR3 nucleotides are TGTGCCAGCTCACCGAGACTAGCGGGAGAACTCGGGAGCTCCTACGAGCAGTACTTC. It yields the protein CASSPRLAGELGSSYEQYF.

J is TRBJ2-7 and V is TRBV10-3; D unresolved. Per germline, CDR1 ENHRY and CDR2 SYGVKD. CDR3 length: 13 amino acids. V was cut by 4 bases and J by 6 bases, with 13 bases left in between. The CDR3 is CAISASSYGEQYF. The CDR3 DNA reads TGTGCCATCAGTGCGAGTAGCTACGGCGAGCAGTACTTC.

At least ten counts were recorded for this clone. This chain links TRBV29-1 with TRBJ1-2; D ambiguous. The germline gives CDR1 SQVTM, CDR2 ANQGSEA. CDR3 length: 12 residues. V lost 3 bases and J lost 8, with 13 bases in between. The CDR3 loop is CSVDSGGAGYTF. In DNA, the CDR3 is TGCAGCGTTGATTCGGGAGGTGCGGGCTACACCTTC.

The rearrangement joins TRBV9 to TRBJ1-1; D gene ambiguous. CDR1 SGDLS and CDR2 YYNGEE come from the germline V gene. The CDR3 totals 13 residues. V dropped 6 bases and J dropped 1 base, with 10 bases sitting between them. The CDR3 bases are TGTGCCAGCAAAGAACAGCCGAACACTGAAGCTTTCTTT. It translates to CASKEQPNTEAFF.

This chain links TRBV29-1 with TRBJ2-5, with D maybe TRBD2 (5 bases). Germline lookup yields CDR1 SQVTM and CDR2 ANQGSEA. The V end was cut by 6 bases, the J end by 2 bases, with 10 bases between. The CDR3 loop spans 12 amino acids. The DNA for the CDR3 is TGCAGCGTGAGGGCTATGCAAGAGACCCAGTACTTC. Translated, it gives CSVRAMQETQYF. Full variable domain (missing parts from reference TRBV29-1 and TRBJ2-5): SAVISQKPSRDICQRGTSLTIQCQVDSQVTMMFWYRQQPGQSLTLIATANQGSEATYESGFVIDKFPISRPNLTFSTLTVSNMSPEDSSIYLCSVRAMQETQYFGPGTRLLVL.

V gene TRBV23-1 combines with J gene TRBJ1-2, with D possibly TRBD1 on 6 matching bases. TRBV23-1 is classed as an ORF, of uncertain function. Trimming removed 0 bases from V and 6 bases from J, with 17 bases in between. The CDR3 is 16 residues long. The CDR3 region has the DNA TGCGCCAGCAGTCAATCCCGGTGGGTGGGGGGCGATGGCTACACCTTC. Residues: CASSQSRWVGGDGYTF.